The rows below give T cell receptor beta chains drawn from one sample of a study of cytomegalovirus exposure and HLA in healthy donors. Method: immunoSEQ multiplex PCR; TCRdb's copy keeps in-frame clones and lacks some. The repertoire holds some 97,000 clones, with 70% to 80% as singletons. Specimen: PBMCs. The source of these receptors is a young woman in good health and CMV-seropositive. Each CDR3 is given with its conserved first and last residue. A D gene is named only where the DNA matches it firmly. Clone sizes are given selectively: once, few, many, or a class where the clone is expanded.

d_call | j_call | clone_size | v_call | cdr3_nt | cdr3_aa
TRBD2 | TRBJ2-1 | - | TRBV4-3 | TGCGCCAGCAGCCGAGCCCTAGCGGGAGGTCATAGTGGGTACAATGAGCAGTTCTTC | CASSRALAGGHSGYNEQFF
TRBD2 | TRBJ2-1 | - | TRBV5-1 | TGCGCCAGCAGCTCGGGACTAGCGGGGTCTTACAATGAGCAGTTCTTC | CASSSGLAGSYNEQFF
- | TRBJ2-2 | - | TRBV5-1 | TGCGCCAGCAGCTTGGTAGGGGGAGCGAACACCGGGGAGCTGTTTTTT | CASSLVGGANTGELFF
TRBD1 | TRBJ1-6 | - | TRBV29-1 | TGCAGCGTACTGCTTACCGGGACAGAAAATTCACCCCTCCACTTT | CSVLLTGTENSPLHF
- | TRBJ1-5 | - | TRBV18 | TGTGCCAGCTCACCACTCGAGGCAGGGCAAGGGCAGCCCCAGCATTTT | CASSPLEAGQGQPQHF
TRBD1 | TRBJ1-1 | - | TRBV5-1 | TGCGCCAGCAGCGGACAGGTGGACACTGAAGCTTTCTTT | CASSGQVDTEAFF
- | TRBJ1-2 | - | TRBV5-1 | TGCGCCAGCAGCTTGGGTCAGGGAACCAATTCACCGTATGGCTACACCTTC | CASSLGQGTNSPYGYTF
TRBD1 | TRBJ1-1 | - | TRBV28 | TGTGCCAGCACCCCGGCTGGACAGGTCGGGAACACTGAAGCTTTCTTT | CASTPAGQVGNTEAFF
TRBD1 | TRBJ1-2 | - | TRBV5-1 | TGCGCCAGCAGCGGAGGACAGGGAGGCTACACCTTC | CASSGGQGGYTF
- | TRBJ2-7 | - | TRBV13 | TGTGCCAGCAGCTTACAGGGAGGAGAGCAGTACTTC | CASSLQGGEQYF
TRBD1 | TRBJ1-5 | few | TRBV18 | TGTGCCAGCTCGGCCGGGACAGGGGAGGCTCAGCCCCAGCATTTT | CASSAGTGEAQPQHF
- | TRBJ1-2 | few | TRBV28 | TGTGCCAGCAGTTTAGCAGGGGCGGGCTATGGCTACACCTTC | CASSLAGAGYGYTF
- | TRBJ2-7 | - | TRBV27 | TGTGCCAGCAGTCCTTACCCTCCCGAGGGCGGATACTCCTACGAGCAGTACTTC | CASSPYPPEGGYSYEQYF
- | TRBJ1-3 | few | TRBV4-3 | TGCGCCAGCAGCCTCGGGGGTCCTGGAAACACCATATATTTT | CASSLGGPGNTIYF
- | TRBJ1-2 | few | TRBV5-4 | TGTGCCAGCAGCTTGGTTGGGGCTATGGGAGGCTACACCTTC | CASSLVGAMGGYTF
- | TRBJ2-1 | few | TRBV6-1 | TGTGCCAGCAGTGAAGCTGGATTCCCACTAGTTGGTGAGCAGTTCTTC | CASSEAGFPLVGEQFF
TRBD1 | TRBJ1-4 | once | TRBV7-2 | TGTGCCAGCAGCTTAAGGGGGACAGGGACTAATGAAAAACTGTTTTTT | CASSLRGTGTNEKLFF
- | TRBJ2-7 | - | TRBV6-1 | TGTGCCAGCAGTGAAGGACCCGGGTTACACGAGCAGTACTTC | CASSEGPGLHEQYF
- | TRBJ1-1 | once | TRBV18 | TGTGCCAGCTCACCACTACAGAAACCCGATGAAGCTTTCTTT | CASSPLQKPDEAFF
TRBD2 | TRBJ2-5 | - | TRBV6-1 | TGTGCCAGCAGCCACCTAGCGGGAGGAGAAGAGACCCAGTACTTC | CASSHLAGGEETQYF
- | TRBJ2-7 | - | TRBV4-3 | TGCGCCAGCAGCCAAGATCCCCCCGGGGATTCCCGCGAGCAGTACTTC | CASSQDPPGDSREQYF
- | TRBJ2-7 | - | TRBV6-5 | TGTGCCAGCAGTTACACAGGTTCCCTCTACGAGCAGTACTTC | CASSYTGSLYEQYF
- | TRBJ2-1 | few | TRBV5-1 | TGCGCCAGCAGCTTGGGCACCCTGCGGTGGTTCTTC | CASSLGTLRWFF
TRBD2 | TRBJ2-1 | few | TRBV4-2 | TGTGCCAGCAGCCAAGGCGCGCTAGCGGGATATGAGCAGTTCTTC | CASSQGALAGYEQFF
- | TRBJ2-5 | few | TRBV4-3 | TGCGCCAGCAGCCAAGAAAGAGGGCCCGGAGAGACCCAGTACTTC | CASSQERGPGETQYF
TRBD1 | TRBJ2-5 | - | TRBV7-2 | TGTGCCAGCAGCTGGGGGCAGGGGGCGCGAGAGACCCAGTACTTC | CASSWGQGARETQYF
TRBD1 | TRBJ2-7 | - | TRBV7-2 | TGTGCCAGCAGCCCTGCCGGGACAGGGGCCTACGAGCAGTACTTC | CASSPAGTGAYEQYF
- | TRBJ2-1 | - | TRBV30 | TGTGCCTGGACAACCGGGGACTACAATGAGCAGTTCTTC | CAWTTGDYNEQFF
- | TRBJ1-1 | few | TRBV5-1 | TGCGCCAGCAGGCTTGGGTGGGGGCGACGGAGCACTGAAGCTTTCTTT | CASRLGWGRRSTEAFF
TRBD2 | TRBJ2-5 | - | TRBV28 | TGTGCCAGCAGTTTTAGTAGGGCGGGAGAAGAGACCCAGTACTTC | CASSFSRAGEETQYF
- | TRBJ2-7 | - | TRBV29-1 | TGCAGCGTTGAGGCAGGGTGGTACGAGCAGTACTTC | CSVEAGWYEQYF